These T cell receptor beta chains were read from a single sample in a study of T cell repertoires in cytomegalovirus infection. Via MiXCR, TCRdb re-called the reads, giving one row per CDR3 protein. This sample has almost 550,000 distinct CDR3 sequences, with 15% to 20% found just once. Specimen: CD8+ T cells from PBMCs. These TCRs come from a human donor in good health (CMV status not recorded). Some clones in this sample may be carry-over from other donors' samples. The CDR3 runs from the conserved cysteine through the conserved F or W. A D gene is named only where the DNA matches it firmly. Expanded clones get a size class; other rows say once, few or many, or leave the size out.

v_gene,abundance,len,d_gene,j_gene,CDR3aa,CDR3nt
TRBV9,NA,16,NA,TRBJ1-2,CASGNPGDGEYYGYTF,TGTGCCAGCGGGAACCCGGGGGACGGAGAGTACTATGGCTACACCTTC
TRBV27,few,12,NA,TRBJ2-1,CATSLFGNEQFF,TGTGCCACCTCGCTATTCGGCAATGAGCAGTTCTTC
TRBV6-1,NA,14,NA,TRBJ1-1,CAGDVQGPNTEAFF,TGTGCCGGCGACGTACAGGGACCAAACACTGAAGCTTTCTTT
TRBV4-1,few,14,NA,TRBJ2-7,CASSQEDHRAEQYF,TGCGCCAGCAGCCAAGAAGACCACCGGGCCGAGCAGTACTTC
TRBV7-9,many,10,NA,TRBJ2-3,CASRQGTQYF,TGTGCCAGCAGGCAGGGCACGCAGTATTTT
TRBV19,NA,12,NA,TRBJ2-2,CASSHGQLELFF,TGTGCCAGTAGCCACGGACAGTTAGAGCTGTTTTTT
TRBV18,few,15,TRBD1,TRBJ2-3,CASSPPGTGADTQYF,TGTGCCAGCTCACCGCCCGGGACAGGAGCCGATACGCAGTATTTT
TRBV7-9,many,14,TRBD1,TRBJ1-2,CASSSRGQAFGYTF,TGTGCCAGCAGCTCCCGAGGACAGGCCTTCGGCTACACCTTC
TRBV7-9,NA,15,NA,TRBJ2-7,CASSGPRIPSYEQYF,TGTGCCAGCAGCGGACCTCGAATCCCCTCCTACGAGCAGTACTTC
TRBV5-6,NA,14,TRBD1,TRBJ2-1,CASSFATGANEQFF,TGTGCCAGCAGCTTTGCTACAGGGGCGAATGAGCAGTTCTTC
TRBV7-9,many,12,NA,TRBJ2-1,CASSRPGSEQFF,TGTGCCAGCAGCCGACCCGGGAGCGAGCAGTTCTTC
TRBV7-9,NA,15,NA,TRBJ1-5,CASSPTDGSNQPQHF,TGTGCCAGCAGCCCCACGGACGGTAGCAATCAGCCCCAGCATTTT
TRBV4-1,NA,14,TRBD2,TRBJ2-1,CASSQEAGAGEQFF,TGCGCCAGCAGCCAAGAAGCGGGGGCTGGTGAGCAGTTCTTC
TRBV27,NA,14,NA,TRBJ1-1,CASSPLTDNTEAFF,TGTGCCAGCAGTCCTTTAACAGATAACACTGAAGCTTTCTTT
TRBV7-3,NA,15,TRBD1,TRBJ2-2,CASSVSGTVTGELFF,TGTGCCAGCAGCGTCTCCGGGACAGTCACCGGGGAGCTGTTTTTT
TRBV29-1,NA,12,NA,TRBJ2-5,CSAQGWQETQYF,TGCAGCGCACAGGGTTGGCAAGAGACCCAGTACTTC
TRBV29-1,few,13,TRBD1,TRBJ1-4,CSVFRQGSEKLFF,TGCAGCGTCTTCCGACAGGGATCCGAAAAACTGTTTTTT
TRBV27,NA,14,NA,TRBJ1-2,CASSPFGFNYGYTF,TGTGCCAGCAGTCCCTTTGGGTTTAACTATGGCTACACCTTC
TRBV6-1,many,13,TRBD1,TRBJ2-7,CASRDRGLDEQYF,TGTGCCAGCCGGGACAGGGGGCTCGACGAGCAGTACTTC
TRBV28,few,15,NA,TRBJ2-5,CASSLYRVGRETQYF,TGTGCCAGCAGTTTGTACAGGGTGGGCAGGGAGACCCAGTACTTC
TRBV29-1,few,12,NA,TRBJ1-2,CSAVRAGYGYTF,TGCAGCGCCGTCAGGGCTGGCTATGGCTACACCTTC
TRBV24-1,NA,15,NA,TRBJ1-5,CATSDPGDSNQPQHF,TGTGCCACCAGTGATCCGGGGGACAGCAATCAGCCCCAGCATTTT
TRBV27,NA,15,NA,TRBJ2-3,CASSLHWDGTDTQYF,TGTGCCAGCAGTTTACACTGGGACGGCACAGATACGCAGTATTTT
TRBV7-8,many,14,NA,TRBJ2-3,CASSLGPFPDTQYF,TGTGCCAGCAGCTTAGGTCCCTTCCCCGATACGCAGTATTTT
TRBV6-1,NA,15,NA,TRBJ2-1,CASSEARDHYNEQFF,TGTGCCAGCAGTGAAGCGCGAGACCACTACAATGAGCAGTTCTTC
TRBV6-8,NA,12,NA,TRBJ2-5,CVSSYPEETQYF,TGTGTCAGCAGTTACCCGGAAGAGACCCAGTACTTC
TRBV7-9,many,16,TRBD1,TRBJ2-5,CASSLASGQGSETQYF,TGTGCCAGCAGCTTAGCCTCGGGACAGGGGTCCGAGACCCAGTACTTC
TRBV10-3,NA,16,TRBD2,TRBJ2-1,CAISDHGIAGVPEQFF,TGTGCCATCAGTGACCATGGAATAGCGGGAGTTCCTGAGCAGTTCTTC
TRBV27,many,16,NA,TRBJ1-6,CASSFKATVDNSPLHF,TGTGCCAGCAGTTTTAAGGCGACAGTAGATAATTCACCCCTCCACTTT
TRBV20-1,NA,15,TRBD2,TRBJ2-7,CSARDRTSGKVEQYF,TGCAGTGCTAGAGATAGGACTAGCGGGAAAGTCGAGCAGTACTTC
TRBV12-3/TRBV12-4,few,15,TRBD1,TRBJ2-2,CASSLTGGATGELFF,TGTGCCAGCAGTTTGACAGGGGGAGCCACCGGGGAGCTGTTTTTT
TRBV20-1,few,16,TRBD2,TRBJ2-3,CSTRLAGGISTDTQYF,TGCAGTACGAGACTAGCGGGGGGAATAAGCACAGATACGCAGTATTTT
TRBV4-1,NA,13,NA,TRBJ1-5,CASSPSFNQPQHF,TGCGCCAGCAGCCCAAGTTTCAATCAGCCCCAGCATTTT
TRBV7-2,many,16,TRBD2,TRBJ2-1,CASLVAGALQGNEQFF,TGTGCCAGCCTCGTAGCGGGGGCCCTTCAGGGGAATGAGCAGTTCTTC
TRBV11-2,many,17,TRBD2,TRBJ2-3,CASSLDPERELTDTQYF,TGTGCCAGCAGCTTAGACCCTGAGCGGGAACTCACAGATACGCAGTATTTT
TRBV12-3/TRBV12-4,many,14,NA,TRBJ2-1,CASSWDGAENEQFF,TGTGCCAGCAGCTGGGACGGGGCGGAGAATGAGCAGTTCTTC
TRBV4-1,many,13,NA,TRBJ1-1,CASSQERNTEAFF,TGCGCCAGCAGCCAAGAAAGGAACACTGAAGCTTTCTTT